This T cell receptor beta chain is from a study of T-cell reconstitution after alpha-beta-depleted transplantation in children. Study-wide points: Two months or so post-transplant, alpha-beta T cells reportedly derived from several hundred expanded graft clones. Several patients had high TCRbeta diversity at day 60; it came from surviving recipient T cells and thymic progenitors.

With regard to this clonotype: As yet, its antigen is unknown.

Unique molecular identifiers were built into the TCRbeta library. TCRdb reprocessed the PCR reads via MiXCR and lists one record per CDR3 protein. The data contain fewer than 550,000 distinct CDR3 sequences, 9.5% to 12% of them singletons. Looked up from germline, CDR1 is DFQATT and CDR2 is SNEGSKA (reference sequence). The CDR3 is 14 residues long. V was pared by 5 bases and J by 4 bases, with 15 bases between. The starting material was PBMCs, mostly from graft donor cells, obtained 180 days after TCRalphabeta/CD19-depleted stem cell transplant. The chain combines TRBV20-1 with TRBJ1-5, with D perhaps matching TRBD1 (6 bases). The source is a female patient aged 2-9 years who had a stem cell transplant for aplastic anemia, so the T cells may come from the graft donor. The CDR3 sequence is CSAWTASPNQPQHF. The CDR3 coding sequence is TGCAGTGCTTGGACAGCGTCCCCAAATCAGCCCCAGCATTTT.